A selection of T cell receptor beta chains follows, all from one sample in a study of CD8 T cells in Susac syndrome. In TCRdb, the immunoSEQ multiplex PCR reads were re-called with MiXCR into one record per CDR3 protein. The data contain under 200,000 distinct CDR3 sequences, about 96% of them singletons. The sequencing sample was made of CD4+ T cells from PBMCs. The source of these receptors is a human donor with Susac syndrome. Both conserved end residues are part of each CDR3. The D gene is left open where the match is weak. Size tells how often a clone was seen (once, few, many) or the class of an expanded clone, and some rows leave it out.

d_gene	v_gene	abundance	j_gene	CDR3aa	CDR3nt
TRBD1	TRBV24-1	-	TRBJ2-1	CATSEETGRTFF	TGTGCCACCAGTGAAGAGACAGGGCGGACGTTCTTC
-	TRBV3-1	-	TRBJ2-1	CASSQDGGGGNEQFF	TGTGCCAGCAGCCAAGATGGAGGGGGTGGAAATGAGCAGTTCTTC
TRBD1	TRBV7-2	-	TRBJ2-7	CASSLGGTAYEQYF	TGTGCCAGCAGCTTAGGGGGGACAGCCTACGAGCAGTACTTC
TRBD1	TRBV28	-	TRBJ2-5	CASSLTGSNQETQYF	TGTGCCAGCAGTTTGACAGGGAGTAACCAAGAGACCCAGTACTTC
-	TRBV7-9	-	TRBJ1-6	CASSSWGPGLLYNSPLHF	TGTGCCAGCAGCTCTTGGGGACCAGGGCTTCTCTATAATTCACCCCTCCACTTT
-	TRBV15	-	TRBJ1-6	CATSRDRTGSSYNSPLHF	TGTGCCACCAGCAGAGATAGGACCGGAAGCTCCTATAATTCACCCCTCCACTTT
-	TRBV4-2	once	TRBJ1-2	CASSQEPKTADYGYTF	TGTGCCAGCAGCCAAGAACCTAAGACAGCAGACTATGGCTACACCTTC
TRBD1	TRBV29-1	-	TRBJ1-4	CSVEDTGANEKLFF	TGCAGCGTCGAAGACACAGGGGCTAATGAAAAACTGTTTTTT
TRBD1	TRBV6-6	-	TRBJ2-5	CASTRDRGLRETQYF	TGTGCCAGCACCCGGGACAGGGGACTAAGAGAGACCCAGTACTTC
TRBD1	TRBV7-9	-	TRBJ1-2	CASSFNRQGADGYTF	TGTGCCAGCAGCTTCAACCGACAGGGGGCGGATGGCTACACCTTC
TRBD1	TRBV5-1	-	TRBJ1-1	CASSLGQGQVPEAFF	TGCGCCAGCAGCTTGGGACAGGGACAGGTACCTGAAGCTTTCTTT
-	TRBV29-1	-	TRBJ2-5	CSVEAGVEETQYF	TGCAGCGTTGAAGCGGGGGTGGAAGAGACCCAGTACTTC
-	TRBV29-1	-	TRBJ2-5	CSVGPRLALQETQYF	TGCAGCGTTGGTCCCCGGCTAGCTCTACAAGAGACCCAGTACTTC
-	TRBV7-9	-	TRBJ1-2	CASSLANLQGPGYTF	TGTGCCAGCAGCTTAGCGAATCTACAGGGCCCTGGCTACACCTTC
-	TRBV19	-	TRBJ1-1	CASSIVARTEAFF	TGTGCCAGTAGTATAGTGGCACGGACTGAAGCTTTCTTT
-	TRBV7-9	-	TRBJ1-1	CASSLRGDEAFF	TGTGCCAGCAGCTTACGAGGCGATGAAGCTTTCTTT
TRBD1	TRBV30	-	TRBJ2-7	CAWRGDRAGYEQYF	TGTGCCTGGAGGGGGGACAGGGCAGGATACGAGCAGTACTTC
TRBD1	TRBV30	-	TRBJ2-1	CASRDRASYEQFF	TGTGCCTCTCGGGACAGGGCTTCGTATGAGCAGTTCTTC
-	TRBV29-1	-	TRBJ2-1	CSVVYAASDYGDEQFF	TGCAGCGTTGTATATGCGGCATCAGATTATGGAGATGAGCAGTTCTTC
-	TRBV7-2	-	TRBJ2-7	CASSQSLPYEQYF	TGTGCCAGCAGCCAATCTCTCCCCTACGAGCAGTACTTC
-	TRBV7-2	-	TRBJ2-5	CASSPFPSGYQETQYF	TGTGCCAGCAGCCCCTTTCCCTCGGGATACCAAGAGACCCAGTACTTC
TRBD1	TRBV27	once	TRBJ2-5	CASSRKDRGRVETQYF	TGTGCCAGCAGTAGGAAGGACAGGGGGCGTGTGGAGACCCAGTACTTC
-	TRBV24-1	-	TRBJ2-5	CATSEPGQFQETQYF	TGTGCCACCAGTGAACCTGGACAGTTCCAAGAGACCCAGTACTTC
-	TRBV7-9	-	TRBJ2-1	CASTSGGGSYNEQFF	TGTGCCAGCACCTCAGGGGGGGGCTCCTACAATGAGCAGTTCTTC
-	TRBV7-9	-	TRBJ2-5	CASSLAGRRETQYF	TGTGCCAGCAGCTTAGCGGGGCGGCGAGAGACCCAGTACTTC
-	TRBV18	-	TRBJ2-1	CASSIYSYNEQFF	TGTGCCAGCTCAATTTACTCCTACAATGAGCAGTTCTTC
TRBD2	TRBV2	-	TRBJ2-1	CASSEKSPALSWTSGRASEQFF	TGTGCCAGCAGTGAAAAAAGTCCCGCGCTATCATGGACTAGCGGGAGGGCAAGTGAGCAGTTCTTC
-	TRBV29-1	-	TRBJ1-1	CSVYLTGMNTEAFF	TGCAGCGTTTACCTGACAGGTATGAACACTGAAGCTTTCTTT
-	TRBV5-1	-	TRBJ2-2	CASSLRLREGELFF	TGCGCCAGCAGCTTACGGCTTCGAGAGGGGGAGCTGTTTTTT
TRBD1	TRBV27	once	TRBJ2-7	CASSNEVRSGGSYEQYF	TGTGCCAGCAGTAATGAGGTCAGGTCAGGGGGTTCCTACGAGCAGTACTTC
TRBD1	TRBV29-1	-	TRBJ2-1	CSVAGQGGWEQFF	TGCAGCGTTGCCGGACAGGGAGGCTGGGAGCAGTTCTTC
-	TRBV29-1	-	TRBJ1-2	CSVTTSSYGYTF	TGCAGCGTCACCACTTCTTCCTATGGCTACACCTTC